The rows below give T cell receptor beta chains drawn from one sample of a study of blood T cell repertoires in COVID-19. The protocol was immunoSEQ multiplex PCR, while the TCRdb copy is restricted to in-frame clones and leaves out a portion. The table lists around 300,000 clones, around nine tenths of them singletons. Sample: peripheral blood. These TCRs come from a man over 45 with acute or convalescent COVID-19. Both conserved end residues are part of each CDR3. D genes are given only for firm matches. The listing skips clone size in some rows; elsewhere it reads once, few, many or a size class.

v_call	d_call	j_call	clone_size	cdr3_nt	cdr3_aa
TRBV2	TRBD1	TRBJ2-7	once	TGTGCCAGCAGAACAGGGGGCCACGAGCAGTACTTC	CASRTGGHEQYF
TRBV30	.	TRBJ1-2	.	TGTGCCTGGAGTCCCCATCGGGCGGGAGGCTACACCTTC	CAWSPHRAGGYTF
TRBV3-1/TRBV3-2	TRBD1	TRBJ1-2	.	TGTGCCAGCAGCCAAGTAGGCGGGACAGGGGGCTATGGCTACACCTTC	CASSQVGGTGGYGYTF
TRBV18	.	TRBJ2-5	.	TGTGCCAGCTCACCTTCAGGGAAAGAGACCCAGTACTTC	CASSPSGKETQYF
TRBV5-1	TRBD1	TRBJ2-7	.	TGCGCCTCCAAGAGCCGGGACAGGGGGACCTACGAGCAGTACTTC	CASKSRDRGTYEQYF
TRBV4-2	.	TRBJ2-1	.	TGTGCCAGCAGCCAAGATGAGGCCCCGGGTGAGCAGTTCTTC	CASSQDEAPGEQFF
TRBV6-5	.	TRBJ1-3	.	TGTGCCAGCAGTTACACGGCAGGGCCCTCTGGAAACACCATATATTTT	CASSYTAGPSGNTIYF
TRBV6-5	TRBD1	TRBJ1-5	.	TGTGCCAGCATCCCGACAGGGTTAAGCAATCAGCCCCAGCATTTT	CASIPTGLSNQPQHF
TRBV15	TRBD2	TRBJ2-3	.	TGTGCCACCAGCAGGGGAGCGGGGGTTAACACAGATACGCAGTATTTT	CATSRGAGVNTDTQYF
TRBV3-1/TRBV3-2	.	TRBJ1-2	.	TGTGCCAGCAGCCCCCGAGGGCTAAGCTATGGCTACACCTTC	CASSPRGLSYGYTF
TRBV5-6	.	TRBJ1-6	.	TGTGCCAGCAGCTTGTCCTCCTTCGGTAATTCACCCCTCCACTTT	CASSLSSFGNSPLHF
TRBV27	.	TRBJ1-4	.	TGTGCCAGCAGCCGGGACCCCATCGCGGGAGATGAAAAACTGTTTTTT	CASSRDPIAGDEKLFF
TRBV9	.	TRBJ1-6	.	TGTGCCAGCAGCGTACTCTCAGGTGGCTCACCCCTCCACTTT	CASSVLSGGSPLHF
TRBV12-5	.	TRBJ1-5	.	TGTGCTAGTGGTTTGGGGGAGGGGGCCCAGCATTTT	CASGLGEGAQHF
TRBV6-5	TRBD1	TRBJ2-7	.	TGTGCCAGCAGCCGACGGGACAGGTCCCCCTACGAGCAGTACTTC	CASSRRDRSPYEQYF
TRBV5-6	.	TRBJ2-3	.	TGTGCCAGCAGCTTGGTCCAGATTACAGATACGCAGTATTTT	CASSLVQITDTQYF
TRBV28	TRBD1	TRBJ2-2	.	TGTGCCAGCAACTCAGGGGGCACCGGGGAGCTGTTTTTT	CASNSGGTGELFF
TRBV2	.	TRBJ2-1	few	TGTGCCAGCAGTGAAGCGCTTGGCTTCTCCTACAATGAGCAGTTCTTC	CASSEALGFSYNEQFF
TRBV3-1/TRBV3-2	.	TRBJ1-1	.	TGTGCCAGCAGCCAGAGAGAAATGAACACTGAAGCTTTCTTT	CASSQREMNTEAFF
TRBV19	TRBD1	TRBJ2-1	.	TGTGCCAGTAGACCCGACAGGGGCGGGGAGCAGTTCTTC	CASRPDRGGEQFF
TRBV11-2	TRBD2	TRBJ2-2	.	TGTGCCAGCAGCCTCAGCGGGGTAGGGAACGGGGAGCTGTTTTTT	CASSLSGVGNGELFF
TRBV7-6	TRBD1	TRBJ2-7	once	TGTGCCAGCAGCTCCCCGGGTCTTACAGGGGTTACGGACTACGAGCAGTACTTC	CASSSPGLTGVTDYEQYF
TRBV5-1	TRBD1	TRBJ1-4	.	TGCGCCAGCAGCAAGACAGGGGACGAAAAACTGTTTTTT	CASSKTGDEKLFF
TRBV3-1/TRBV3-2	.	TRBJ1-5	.	TGTGCCAGCAGTCACTACGGTCAGCCCCAGCATTTT	CASSHYGQPQHF
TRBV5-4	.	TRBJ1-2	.	TGTGCCAGCAGCTTGGAGTACACGGGTGGGTATGGCTACACCTTC	CASSLEYTGGYGYTF
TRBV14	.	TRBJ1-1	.	TGTGCCAGCAGCCCTTACGTCCAGATGAACACTGAAGCTTTCTTT	CASSPYVQMNTEAFF
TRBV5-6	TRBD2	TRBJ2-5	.	TGTGCCAGCAAGCGGGGGGTAAGGGAGACCCAGTACTTC	CASKRGVRETQYF
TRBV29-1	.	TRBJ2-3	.	TGCAGCGCGGAAAGGACATTCCACGATACGCAGTATTTT	CSAERTFHDTQYF
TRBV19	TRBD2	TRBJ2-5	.	TGTGCCAGTAGCCTCGGGAGGGGAAGAGAGACCCAGTACTTC	CASSLGRGRETQYF
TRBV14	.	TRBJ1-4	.	TGTGCCAGCAGCCAGGCAGGGATTCAAGGTCTGTTTTTT	CASSQAGIQGLFF
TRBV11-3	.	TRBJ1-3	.	TGTGCCAGCAGCTTCCAGGCCTCAGCTGGAAACACCATATATTTT	CASSFQASAGNTIYF
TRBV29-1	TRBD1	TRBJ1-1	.	TGCAGCGTATGGACAGGGGCTGTGAACACTGAAGCTTTCTTT	CSVWTGAVNTEAFF
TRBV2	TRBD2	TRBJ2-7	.	TGTGCCAGCAGTGTTAGGACTAGCGGGAAGTACGAGCAGTACTTC	CASSVRTSGKYEQYF
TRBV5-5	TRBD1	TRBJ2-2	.	TGTGCCAGCAGCTGGACAGGGGCTAACACCGGGGAGCTGTTTTTT	CASSWTGANTGELFF
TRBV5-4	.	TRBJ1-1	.	TGTGCCACCACACAGGGTATTTCGATGAACACTGAAGCTTTCTTT	CATTQGISMNTEAFF
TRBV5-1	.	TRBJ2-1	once	TGCGCCAGCAGCTTGGCCGGGAACCTCTACAATGAGCAGTTCTTC	CASSLAGNLYNEQFF
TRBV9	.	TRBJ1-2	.	TGTGCCAGCAGCGTAGATCAGGGCTATGGCTACACCTTC	CASSVDQGYGYTF
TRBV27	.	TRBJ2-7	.	TGTGCCAGCAGCAGTGAACTAGGACAGCCGAGCTCCTACGAGCAGTACTTC	CASSSELGQPSSYEQYF
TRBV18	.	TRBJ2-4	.	TGTGCCAGCTCACCTGGCGGAGGGAAAAACATTCAGTACTTC	CASSPGGGKNIQYF
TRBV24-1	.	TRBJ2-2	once	TGTGCCACCAGTGATTTGCCCGGGACCGGGGAGCTGTTTTTT	CATSDLPGTGELFF
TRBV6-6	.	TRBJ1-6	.	TGTGCCAGCATCACGGGTGCAGCTAATTCACCCCTCCACTTT	CASITGAANSPLHF
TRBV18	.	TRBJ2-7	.	TGTGCCAGCTCACCACCGGGGGGGGGCCCCATCGAGCAGTACTTC	CASSPPGGGPIEQYF
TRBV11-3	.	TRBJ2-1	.	TGTGCCAGCAGCCGTGATGGGGGCGCCTACAATGAGCAGTTCTTC	CASSRDGGAYNEQFF
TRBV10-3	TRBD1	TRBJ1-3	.	TGTGCCATCAGTGAGTTCCAGGGGGAAAACACCATATATTTT	CAISEFQGENTIYF
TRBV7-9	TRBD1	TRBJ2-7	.	TGTGCCAGCAGCTCTCAGGGGGATGAGCAGTACTTC	CASSSQGDEQYF
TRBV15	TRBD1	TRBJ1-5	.	TGTGCCACCAAGTATGGGACAGCCAGGAATCAGCCCCAGCATTTT	CATKYGTARNQPQHF
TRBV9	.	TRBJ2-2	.	TGTGCCAGCAGCGTAACAACTACCCCAACCACCGGGGAGCTGTTTTTT	CASSVTTTPTTGELFF
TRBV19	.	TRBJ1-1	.	TGTGCCAGTAGTATTTCTCAGTCTGGTACTGAAGCTTTCTTT	CASSISQSGTEAFF
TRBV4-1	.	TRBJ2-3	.	TGCGCCAGCAGCCAAGGCAGGGGAGGCACAGATACGCAGTATTTT	CASSQGRGGTDTQYF
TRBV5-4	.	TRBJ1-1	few	TGTGCCAGCAGACTCCAGGCAAACACTGAAGCTTTCTTT	CASRLQANTEAFF
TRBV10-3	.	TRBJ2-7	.	TGTGCCATCAGTGGAACCGACGAGGGCCGAAGCTCCTACGAGCAGTACTTC	CAISGTDEGRSSYEQYF
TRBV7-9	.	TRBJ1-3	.	TGTGCCAGCAGCAAAGGACAGGGAAACACCATATATTTT	CASSKGQGNTIYF
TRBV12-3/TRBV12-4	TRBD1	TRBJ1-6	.	TGTGCCAGCAGAAGACAGGGGAGCTCACCCCTCCACTTT	CASRRQGSSPLHF
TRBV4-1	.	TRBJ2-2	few	TGCGCCAGCTTACCGGGATGGCTGTTTTTT	CASLPGWLFF